This is a list of T cell receptor beta chains from one sample in a study of blood T cell repertoires in COVID-19. Using immunoSEQ multiplex PCR, the repertoire was profiled, and TCRdb retains in-frame clones only, with some absent. Of some 70,000 clones in the sample, roughly 84% were seen once. Sample: peripheral blood. The receptors were sampled from a man aged 50-59 years with active COVID-19. Both conserved end residues are part of each CDR3. D genes are given only for firm matches. Rows may omit the clone size; those that give it use once, few, many or a size class.

D	size	V	J	CDR3	DNA
TRBD1	-	TRBV5-4	TRBJ1-3	CASSLGQAAGNTIYF	TGTGCCAGCAGCCTGGGACAGGCTGCTGGAAACACCATATATTTT
-	-	TRBV9	TRBJ1-1	CASSEGGGAPEAFF	TGTGCCAGCAGCGAGGGAGGTGGGGCGCCTGAAGCTTTCTTT
-	-	TRBV5-6	TRBJ1-2	CASSLGSGQGVDGYTF	TGTGCCAGCAGCTTGGGGTCGGGCCAGGGTGTCGATGGCTACACCTTC
-	-	TRBV6-2/TRBV6-3	TRBJ1-6	CASSVEGNSPLHF	TGTGCCAGCAGTGTTGAGGGAAATTCACCCCTCCACTTT
TRBD2	-	TRBV5-6	TRBJ2-3	CASTLGMSGGTDTQYF	TGTGCCAGCACCTTAGGAATGAGCGGGGGCACAGATACGCAGTATTTT
-	-	TRBV7-2	TRBJ2-1	CASSSQGSVQFF	TGTGCCAGCAGCTCCCAGGGGAGTGTGCAGTTCTTC
TRBD2	-	TRBV7-2	TRBJ2-7	CASSFRGGGPNEQYF	TGTGCCAGCAGCTTTCGCGGGGGGGGCCCAAACGAGCAGTACTTC
TRBD2	-	TRBV7-2	TRBJ2-7	CASSSQSGGGPYEQYF	TGTGCCAGCAGCTCCCAATCGGGGGGGGGACCCTACGAGCAGTACTTC
-	few	TRBV19	TRBJ1-2	CASSLSRGGYGYTF	TGTGCCAGTAGCCTCTCAAGGGGCGGCTATGGCTACACCTTC
TRBD1	-	TRBV28	TRBJ1-4	CASSLGTGGEKLFF	TGTGCCAGCAGTTTAGGGACAGGGGGTGAAAAACTGTTTTTT
TRBD2	-	TRBV6-5	TRBJ2-1	CASSPSGSSYNEQFF	TGTGCCAGCAGTCCTAGCGGGAGCTCCTACAATGAGCAGTTCTTC
-	-	TRBV19	TRBJ1-4	CASSTNGQSNEKLFF	TGTGCCAGTAGTACTAATGGACAGAGCAATGAAAAACTGTTTTTT
TRBD1	-	TRBV9	TRBJ2-1	CASSEGSGTGYNEQFF	TGTGCCAGCAGCGAGGGGTCCGGGACAGGATACAATGAGCAGTTCTTC
-	-	TRBV2	TRBJ1-2	CASSPSGAPGYGYTF	TGTGCCAGCAGTCCCTCAGGGGCGCCGGGATATGGCTACACCTTC
TRBD2	-	TRBV4-3	TRBJ2-3	CASSQGAGGISTDTQYF	TGCGCCAGCAGCCAAGGGGCGGGGGGGATTAGCACAGATACGCAGTATTTT
TRBD1	-	TRBV24-1	TRBJ2-3	CATSDRETDTQYF	TGTGCCACCTCGGACAGGGAAACAGATACGCAGTATTTT
TRBD1	-	TRBV6-2/TRBV6-3	TRBJ1-1	CASSSPGQGVNTEAFF	TGTGCCAGCAGTTCCCCGGGACAGGGGGTAAACACTGAAGCTTTCTTT
-	-	TRBV7-2	TRBJ1-2	CASSPQGQYYGYTF	TGTGCCAGCAGCCCCCAAGGACAGTACTATGGCTACACCTTC
TRBD2	once	TRBV24-1	TRBJ2-2	CATRPSGGVASNTGELFF	TGTGCCACCAGGCCAAGCGGGGGGGTCGCTTCGAACACCGGGGAGCTGTTTTTT
-	-	TRBV11-1	TRBJ2-2	CASSLKTTPDTGELFF	TGTGCCAGCAGCTTAAAAACCACACCAGACACCGGGGAGCTGTTTTTT
TRBD1	-	TRBV2	TRBJ1-5	CASSPLEGTVHQPQHF	TGTGCCAGCAGCCCCCTAGAGGGGACAGTGCATCAGCCCCAGCATTTT
TRBD2	-	TRBV4-2	TRBJ2-1	CASSHVAGGSSYNEQFF	TGTGCCAGCAGCCACGTAGCGGGAGGGAGCTCCTACAATGAGCAGTTCTTC
-	few	TRBV19	TRBJ1-2	CASTDSPGGTTGYTF	TGTGCCAGTACCGATTCCCCGGGGGGGACTACGGGCTACACCTTC
-	-	TRBV28	TRBJ1-1	CASTMGGRNTEAFF	TGTGCCAGCACCATGGGGGGAAGGAACACTGAAGCTTTCTTT
TRBD1	few	TRBV7-6	TRBJ2-7	CASSLSQGEGEQYF	TGTGCCAGCAGCCTTTCCCAGGGGGAAGGGGAGCAGTACTTC
-	medium-sized	TRBV12-3/TRBV12-4	TRBJ1-1	CASSLGGNTEAFF	TGTGCCAGCAGTTTAGGAGGGAACACTGAAGCTTTCTTT
-	-	TRBV28	TRBJ1-5	CASSFIGGSGNQPQHF	TGTGCCAGCAGTTTCATTGGGGGGAGCGGCAATCAGCCCCAGCATTTT
TRBD1	-	TRBV5-4	TRBJ2-2	CASSFGQGPRNTGELFF	TGTGCCAGCAGCTTTGGACAGGGTCCACGAAACACCGGGGAGCTGTTTTTT
TRBD2	-	TRBV7-2	TRBJ2-7	CASSYRGSGDLSSYEQYF	TGTGCCAGCAGCTATCGAGGTAGCGGGGACTTAAGCTCCTACGAGCAGTACTTC
TRBD2	many	TRBV6-2/TRBV6-3	TRBJ2-7	CASSYGTSVYEQYF	TGTGCCAGCAGTTACGGGACTAGCGTATACGAGCAGTACTTC
-	-	TRBV30	TRBJ2-1	CAWSPGLGGGQFF	TGTGCCTGGAGTCCGGGACTCGGGGGAGGGCAGTTCTTC
TRBD1	once	TRBV27	TRBJ1-1	CASSSLTGGITEAFF	TGTGCCAGCAGTTCTTTAACAGGGGGCATCACTGAAGCTTTCTTT
-	-	TRBV6-2/TRBV6-3	TRBJ1-1	CASSYRGNTEAFF	TGTGCCAGCAGTTATCGGGGAAACACTGAAGCTTTCTTT
-	-	TRBV7-2	TRBJ2-7	CASSFTQGASYEQYF	TGTGCCAGCAGCTTCACACAGGGCGCGTCCTACGAGCAGTACTTC
-	-	TRBV28	TRBJ1-2	CLVGGVYGYTF	TGTCTAGTCGGAGGGGTCTATGGCTACACCTTC
TRBD1	-	TRBV4-3	TRBJ1-6	CASSQGQGRDSPLHF	TGCGCCAGCAGCCAGGGACAGGGGAGGGATTCACCCCTCCACTTT
TRBD2	few	TRBV7-2	TRBJ2-2	CASSLPRLATLDTGELFF	TGTGCCAGCAGCTTGCCCCGACTAGCCACCCTCGACACCGGGGAGCTGTTTTTT
TRBD2	-	TRBV30	TRBJ2-5	CAWSDKLAGKETQYF	TGTGCCTGGAGTGACAAACTAGCGGGGAAAGAGACCCAGTACTTC
-	-	TRBV7-3	TRBJ1-2	CASSLDSDHNYGYTF	TGTGCCAGCAGCCTGGACAGCGATCATAACTATGGCTACACCTTC
-	-	TRBV14	TRBJ1-1	CASSQDRLWGGYTEAFF	TGTGCCAGCAGCCAAGATCGCTTGTGGGGAGGGTACACTGAAGCTTTCTTT
-	-	TRBV3-1/TRBV3-2	TRBJ2-3	CASSQIWPGGTDTQYF	TGTGCCAGCAGCCAAATATGGCCAGGGGGCACAGATACGCAGTATTTT
TRBD2	-	TRBV28	TRBJ2-3	CASFGSGTSTDTQYF	TGTGCCAGCTTTGGTAGCGGGACTAGCACAGATACGCAGTATTTT
TRBD2	-	TRBV30	TRBJ2-3	CAWSVLRTSGRTDTQYF	TGTGCCTGGAGTGTCCTCCGGACTAGCGGGAGAACAGATACGCAGTATTTT
-	-	TRBV5-5	TRBJ2-1	CASSETFRLSYNEQFF	TGTGCCAGCAGCGAGACATTTCGGCTCTCCTACAATGAGCAGTTCTTC
-	-	TRBV7-3	TRBJ1-1	CASTLGGMDPNTEAFF	TGTGCCAGCACCCTCGGGGGAATGGACCCGAACACTGAAGCTTTCTTT
TRBD2	-	TRBV5-1	TRBJ2-7	CASSLAGSGGEQYF	TGCGCCAGCAGCTTGGCAGGGAGCGGGGGCGAGCAGTACTTC
TRBD1	-	TRBV29-1	TRBJ2-7	CSVETGQGYEQYF	TGCAGCGTTGAAACGGGACAGGGGTACGAGCAGTACTTC